This TCR beta chain was sequenced for a study of technical replicates of blood from a few donors listed by TCRdb under 2017. Receptor libraries were prepared by the immunoSEQ multiplex PCR assay. TCRdb holds this immuneACCESS table with in-frame rearrangements only. Some clones are missing; in checked studies, unresolved V genes explain under half, and the rest has no known cause. The sample table lists around 50,000 clones, 80% to 95% of them with a count of one. The top ten clonotypes cover approximately 3.9% of the sample. Clipping removes 1 base from V and 7 bases from J, with 2 as the unmatched junction base count. Measured from the cysteine to the phenylalanine, the CDR3 is 14 residues long. Just the 42-base CDR3 DNA is kept, in frame starting at base 1. Looking up the germline V gene yields CDR1 MGHRA and CDR2 YSYEKL. With regard to this clone: Which antigen it targets is not known. It has no much larger one-base neighbor in the sample; base qualities were not kept.

This receptor was identified in a human donor in good health. Some clones in this sample may be carry-over from other donors' samples. Recombination joined TRBV4-1 with TRBJ1-4; the central 8 bases match TRBD1. Sequencing was performed on PBMCs. The CDR3 region reads CASSQGDRPEKLFF. The DNA sequence is TGCGCCAGCAGCCAAGGGGACAGGCCTGAAAAACTGTTTTTT.